These 29 T cell receptor beta chains came from one sample sequenced in a study of T cells in Graves' hyperthyroidism and ophthalmopathy. It was RNA transcripts that yielded the amplified TCR beta CDR3 regions. During a first-round RT-PCR of the TCR CDR3, the HTBI primer set was used. A single record per CDR3 protein comes from TCRdb applying MiXCR to the multiplex PCR reads. This repertoire shows about 290,000 distinct CDR3 sequences, about 14% found once; its top ten account for 6% to 8%. The source material was blood. The receptors originated from a woman aged 25 to 39 with Graves' hyperthyroidism that later progressed to Graves' ophthalmopathy.

Many counts were recorded for this clonotype. The chain couples TRBV6-5 to TRBJ1-1; D is unresolved. V was pared by 0 bases and J by 7 bases, with 15 bases between. CDR3 length equals 15 residues. CDR1 and CDR2 from the germline V gene are MNHEY and SVGAGI. CDR3 nucleotides: TGTGCCAGCAGTTACTCTATGGGTACGGCTAGTGAAGCTTTCTTT. Translating it yields CASSYSMGTASEAFF.

About this clonotype itself: It may be a read error: a sequence one base away is much more abundant. The J gene is TRBJ1-1, the V gene TRBV5-1; 7 positions match TRBD1. J lost 5 bases, V lost 0 bases, and 4 bases had no gene match. Germline-derived CDR1 and CDR2 are SGHRS and YFSETQ. The CDR3 has 14 residues. CDR3 protein: CASSLESGGTEAFF. The CDR3 DNA is TGCGCCAGCAGCTTGGAGTCAGGGGGAACTGAAGCTTTCTTT.

This clonotype occurred a few times. The chain joins TRBV6-2 or TRBV6-3 to TRBJ2-3; 8 nucleotides align to TRBD2. From germline, CDR1 is MNHEY and CDR2 SVGEGT. This CDR3 spans 16 amino acids. V gave up 4 bases and J gave up 6 bases; unmatched junction bases: 12. In DNA form, the CDR3 reads TGTGCCAGCAGTTTTGCGACTAGCGCGGATCCGGATACGCAGTATTTT. Translation gives CASSFATSADPDTQYF.

This clonotype was counted at least ten times. The V call is TRBV18, the J call TRBJ2-1; 9 bases are shared with TRBD1. V shed 1 base and J 9 bases; nucleotides not matched to a gene: 13. Looked up from germline, CDR1 is KGHSH and CDR2 is LQKENI. The CDR3 length is 17 residues. CDR3 region: CASSPRTGGGSIGEQFF. CDR3 nucleotide sequence: TGTGCCAGCTCACCACGAACAGGGGGCGGAAGTATCGGTGAGCAGTTCTTC.

This clonotype was seen more than once but under ten times. J is TRBJ1-5 and V is TRBV19; D is undetermined. Trimming stripped 10 bases from V and 3 bases from J, with 19 bases between. The germline V gene encodes CDR1 LNHDA and CDR2 SQIVND (reference sequence). This CDR3 comprises 15 residues. For the CDR3, the DNA is TGTGCCACGCAGACTGTGCGAGGTTCCAATCAGCCCCAGCATTTT. It encodes CATQTVRGSNQPQHF.

This clonotype was seen many times. The chain couples TRBV28 to TRBJ2-5; 12 bases match TRBD2. The CDR3 extends over 18 amino acids. CDR1 is MDHEN, CDR2 SYDVKM, per germline. Trimming took 6 bases from V and 5 from J; bases not matched to a gene: 16. In DNA, the CDR3 is TGTGCCAGCAGCTGGGGTCCTAGCGGGAGGGAGGTGGTCGAGACCCAGTACTTC. It encodes CASSWGPSGREVVETQYF.

This clonotype showed up many times. The genes are TRBV28 and TRBJ2-6, with 7 bases matching TRBD1. Germline V lookup: CDR1 MDHEN, CDR2 SYDVKM. Trimming cost V 5 bases and J 0 bases; bases outside gene matches: 4. CDR3 length equals 16 residues. The chain's CDR3 is CASSPGTASGANVLTF. The CDR3 nucleotides read TGTGCCAGCAGTCCGGGGACAGCCTCTGGGGCCAACGTCCTGACTTTC.

This clonotype was seen many times. The rearrangement joins TRBV20-1 to TRBJ1-2, with 12 bases aligning to TRBD1. Germline V gene data show CDR1 as DFQATT and CDR2 as SNEGSKA (reference sequence). The CDR3 loop spans 14 amino acids. V lost 6 bases, J lost 4 bases, and 6 bases stayed unmatched. The CDR3 spells CSASGQGAVYGYTF. The DNA for the CDR3 is TGCAGTGCGTCGGGACAGGGGGCGGTCTATGGCTACACCTTC.

Many counts were recorded for this clonotype. The chain uses TRBV20-1 and TRBJ2-1; D remains unclear. Deletions cut 6 bases from V and 4 bases from J, with 10 bases between. The CDR3 has 12 amino acids. Germline values: CDR1 DFQATT, CDR2 SNEGSKA (reference sequence). The CDR3 DNA reads as TGCAGTGCCACTGACTCTTACAATGAGCAGTTCTTC. Residues: CSATDSYNEQFF.

As to this clonotype: One base away lies a much larger clone, so this may be a sequencing read error. The chain's CDR3 is CASSVAAAYQEIQYF. The CDR3 region has the DNA TGTGCCAGCAGCGTAGCGGCAGCTTACCAAGAGATCCAGTACTTC. The V gene is TRBV9, the J gene TRBJ2-5; D not certain. Per germline, CDR1 SGDLS and CDR2 YYNGEE. This CDR3 is 15 amino acids long.

This clonotype showed up many times. This chain connects TRBV11-2 to TRBJ1-3; D gene unclear. The germline gives CDR1 SGHAT, CDR2 FQNNGV. V was pared by 5 bases and J by 0 bases, with 20 bases between. The CDR3 has 18 residues. The CDR3 loop reads CASSNQTPFLFSGNTIYF. The CDR3 DNA reads as TGTGCCAGCAGCAACCAAACCCCGTTTTTATTCTCTGGAAACACCATATATTTT.

V is TRBV4-3 and J is TRBJ2-7, with 10 bases identical to TRBD2. The CDR3 has 17 amino acids. V trimming: 0 bases; J trimming: 7 bases; junction bases outside the gene matches: 12. Germline CDR1 LGHNA, CDR2 YSLEER. The CDR3, as DNA: TGCGCCAGCAGCCAAGATAGCCTAGCGGGAGCGGTGCGGGAGCAGTACTTC. It specifies CASSQDSLAGAVREQYF.

This clonotype was detected only a few times. The V call is TRBV6-2 or TRBV6-3, the J call TRBJ2-1; TRBD2 matches 9 bases. Germline V CDR1 and CDR2: MNHEY, SVGEGT. V trimming: 4 bases; J trimming: 12 bases; junction bases outside the gene matches: 7. The CDR3 sequence is 13 residues long. CDR3 coding DNA: TGTGCCAGCAGTTCTAGCGGGAAAGGTGCGCAGTTCTTC. This sequence encodes CASSSSGKGAQFF.

This clonotype has at least ten counts. This rearrangement joins TRBV3-1 to TRBJ1-1, with TRBD1 identical over 11 bases. The CDR3 loop spans 15 amino acids. Germline assignment: CDR1 LGHDT and CDR2 YNNKEL (reference sequence). With 2 bases clipped from V and 10 bases from J, the junction kept 9 bases outside the gene matches. Here the CDR3 DNA reads TGTGCCAGCAGCCAAATCGGACAGGGGGCTATACGAGCTTTCTTT. This encodes CASSQIGQGAIRAFF.

This clonotype was found many times. The chain has TRBV2 and TRBJ2-4; D is perhaps TRBD2 (5 bases). The V gene lost 3 bases and the J gene lost 5 bases, with 11 bases spanning the gap. CDR3 size: 14 residues. Germline CDR1 SNHLY, CDR2 FYNNEI. CDR3 sequence (DNA): TGTGCCAGCAGTGATCGGGGATGGGAAAACATTCAGTACTTC. This codes for CASSDRGWENIQYF.

This clonotype was detected ten times or more. V usage is TRBV7-8 and J usage is TRBJ1-1, with D maybe TRBD1 (5 bases). Germline V gene lookup returns CDR1 SGHVS and CDR2 FQNEAQ. V lost 4 bases to trimming and J lost 8 bases, with 11 bases between them. This CDR3 comprises 12 residues. In DNA form, the CDR3 reads TGTGCCAGCAGCTCACACGGGGCCGAAGCTTTCTTT. Encoded protein: CASSSHGAEAFF.

This clonotype has only a few counts. This sequence joins TRBV20-1 and TRBJ2-7, with unresolved D. The CDR3 is 12 residues long. Per the germline V gene, CDR1 is DFQATT and CDR2 is SNEGSKA (reference sequence). With 0 bases removed from V and 2 bases from J, the gap between germline ends came to 5 bases. The CDR3 sequence: CSARDRAYEQYF. DNA of the CDR3: TGCAGTGCTAGAGATAGAGCCTACGAGCAGTACTTC.

V gene TRBV11-2 combines with J gene TRBJ1-1, with 7 positions matching TRBD1. This CDR3 comprises 13 residues. Germline lookup yields CDR1 SGHAT and CDR2 FQNNGV. V shed 8 bases, J shed 4 bases, and the junction held 7 bases outside the gene matches. The chain's CDR3 is CASGLGGSTEAFF. As DNA, the CDR3 is TGTGCCAGCGGACTAGGGGGCAGCACTGAAGCTTTCTTT.

The genes are TRBV28 and TRBJ1-4, with TRBD1 matching 12 bases. V lost 5 bases, J lost 3 bases, and 4 bases stayed unmatched. The CDR3 totals 16 residues. CDR1 is MDHEN and CDR2 is SYDVKM in the germline V gene. The CDR3 DNA is TGTGCCAGCAGTGGGGGGACAGGGGGCGCTAATGAAAAACTGTTTTTT. It codes for CASSGGTGGANEKLFF.

This clonotype appeared many times. The chain uses TRBV18 and TRBJ1-5; D uncertain. This CDR3 is built from 15 residues. The V end lost 2 bases, the J end lost 1 base, and 9 bases lay between the germline ends. Per germline, CDR1 KGHSH and CDR2 LQKENI. The DNA for the CDR3 is TGTGCCAGCTCACCAAATAGGGCCAGCAATCAGCCCCAGCATTTT. This codes for CASSPNRASNQPQHF.

This clonotype appeared many times. The rearrangement links TRBV3-1 to TRBJ1-1; possible D gene TRBD1, 5 bases. Between the trimmed V and J ends, which lost 3 bases and 6 bases, there was a span of 11 bases. The CDR3 contains 13 residues. The germline CDR1 and CDR2 sequences are LGHDT and YNNKEL (reference sequence). The CDR3 loop is CASSHGASSEAFF. The CDR3 DNA reads TGTGCCAGCAGCCATGGGGCCAGTTCTGAAGCTTTCTTT.

This chain connects TRBV7-3 to TRBJ1-2, with D possibly being TRBD1 (5 bases). The germline CDR1 and CDR2 sequences are SGHTA and FQGTGA. The CDR3 runs to 15 residues. V was cut by 5 bases and J by 4 bases, with 17 bases left in between. The CDR3, as DNA: TGTGCCAGCAGCAAGGGGTCCGACGGCCTCTATGGCTACACCTTC. Its translation is CASSKGSDGLYGYTF.

This clonotype was observed at least ten times. The CDR3, as DNA: TGTGCCAGCAGCTTAAAGGCCGAGCAGTTCTTC. Protein product: CASSLKAEQFF. This sequence joins TRBV7-2 and TRBJ2-1; D remains ambiguous. This CDR3 has 11 residues. Between the trimmed V and J ends, which lost 2 bases and 10 bases, there was a span of 6 bases. CDR1 SGHTA and CDR2 FQGNSA come from the germline V gene.

This clonotype was recorded many times. This chain uses TRBV18 with TRBJ2-5; D gene ambiguous. V was clipped by 1 base and J by 1 base, with 7 bases between them. The germline gives CDR1 KGHSH, CDR2 LQKENI. The CDR3 loop spans 14 amino acids. In nucleotides, the CDR3 is TGTGCCAGCTCACCACGACACAGCCAAGAGACCCAGTACTTC. Translation: CASSPRHSQETQYF.

This clonotype was picked up many times. This chain uses TRBV12-3 or TRBV12-4 with TRBJ2-7; 8 bases line up with TRBD1. The CDR3 runs to 14 residues. J was trimmed by 2 bases and V by 5 bases; bases with no gene match: 5. The CDR3 coding sequence is TGTGCCAGCAGTCTACAACAGGGGGCCTACGAGCAGTACTTC. The encoded protein is CASSLQQGAYEQYF.

This clonotype was recorded at least ten times. This chain uses TRBV10-3 with TRBJ2-5; TRBD1 aligns across 8 bases. Germline V gene sequence: CDR1 ENHRY, CDR2 SYGVKD. The CDR3 extends over 15 amino acids. The V and J ends lost 3 bases and 3 bases, in that order; junction bases with no gene match: 6. In DNA form, the CDR3 reads TGTGCCATCAGTGACTCCGGGACAGGAGAAGAGACCCAGTACTTC. This translates into CAISDSGTGEETQYF.

The chain is built from TRBV20-1 and TRBJ2-5; no clear D. CDR1 is DFQATT and CDR2 is SNEGSKA in the germline V gene (reference sequence). The CDR3 totals 15 residues. V gave up 0 bases and J gave up 2 bases, with 13 bases separating them. This CDR3 reads CSARERRVWQETQYF. The CDR3 coding sequence is TGCAGTGCTAGAGAGCGGCGCGTTTGGCAAGAGACCCAGTACTTC.

There are many counts of this clonotype. CDR3 loop: CASSPEGETQYF. As DNA, the CDR3 is TGTGCCAGCTCGCCGGAGGGGGAGACCCAGTACTTC. The chain joins TRBV18 to TRBJ2-5, with a weak D call TRBD2 (6 bases). V was clipped by 6 bases and J by 5 bases, with 10 bases between them. The germline V gene has CDR1 KGHSH and CDR2 LQKENI. The CDR3 has 12 residues.

This clonotype came up many times. The chain is built from TRBV2 and TRBJ2-7; the match to TRBD1 covers 10 bases. In germline, CDR1 is SNHLY, CDR2 FYNNEI. This CDR3 is 16 amino acids long. The J segment lost 2 bases and the V segment lost 1 base, leaving 5 bases of the junction unmatched. CDR3: CASSEGVGQGPYEQYF. In DNA, the CDR3 is TGTGCCAGCAGTGAAGGAGTGGGACAGGGGCCCTACGAGCAGTACTTC.